Below, 6 T cell receptor beta chains from the same sample are listed, as sequenced in a study of blood T cell repertoires in COVID-19. Libraries were prepared by immunoSEQ multiplex PCR; TCRdb keeps only in-frame clonotypes and omits some of them. This table holds around 220,000 clones, about 85% found once. The sequenced material came from PBMCs or T cells enriched from blood (not recorded which). The receptor set was obtained from a woman in her 30s with acute COVID-19.

V is TRBV6-5 and J is TRBJ1-5; 8 positions agree with TRBD1. The trim removed 6 bases at V and 4 bases at J, leaving 8 bases unmatched. The CDR3 is 15 residues long. Germline V gives CDR1 MNHEY, CDR2 SVGAGI. The CDR3 loop is CASSRDRGPNQPQHF. The CDR3 DNA sequence: TGTGCCAGCAGCCGAGACAGGGGACCTAATCAGCCCCAGCATTTT.

The chain is built from TRBV25-1 and TRBJ2-1; maybe TRBD2 (5 bases). V lost 0 bases, J lost 8 bases, and 14 bases lay in between. Germline V gives CDR1 MGHDK, CDR2 SYGVNS. The length of the CDR3 is 15 residues. The CDR3 sequence: CASSEYRSGNDEQFF. CDR3 DNA sequence: TGTGCCAGCAGTGAATATAGGTCGGGGAACGATGAGCAGTTCTTC. Supplemented by reference TRBV25-1 and TRBJ2-1, the full variable domain reads EADIYQTPRYLVIGTGKKITLECSQTMGHDKMYWYQQDPGMELHLIHYSYGVNSTEKGDLSSESTVSRIRTEHFPLTLESARPSHTSQYLCASSEYRSGNDEQFFGPGTRLTVL.

This chain connects TRBV5-6 to TRBJ2-5, with D maybe TRBD2 (6 bases). The length of the CDR3 is 14 residues. Germline CDR1 and CDR2: SGHDT and YYEEEE. The V and J ends lost 4 bases and 5 bases respectively, with 15 bases between them. The CDR3 DNA sequence: TGTGCCAGCAGCAATAGCGGTCCCGTGGAGACCCAGTACTTC. It specifies CASSNSGPVETQYF. Supplemented by reference TRBV5-6 and TRBJ2-5, the full variable domain reads DAGVTQSPTHLIKTRGQQVTLRCSPKSGHDTVSWYQQALGQGPQFIFQYYEEEERQRGNFPDRFSGHQFPNYSSELNVNALLLGDSALYLCASSNSGPVETQYFGPGTRLLVL.

This clone was counted once. The chain has TRBV28 and TRBJ2-3; TRBD2 matches 8 bases. The CDR3 totals 14 residues. Per the germline V gene, CDR1 is MDHEN and CDR2 is SYDVKM. V lost 7 bases to trimming and J lost 6 bases; unmatched junction nucleotides: 9. CDR3 protein: CASNAAGVRDTQYF. The CDR3 DNA reads TGTGCCAGCAACGCAGCGGGAGTGAGGGATACGCAGTATTTT.

This chain joins TRBV5-1 and TRBJ2-1, with TRBD2 matching over 16 bases. The germline CDR1 and CDR2 sequences are SGHRS and YFSETQ. The length of the CDR3 is 18 residues. V lost 0 bases and J lost 6; bases outside the gene matches: 6. As DNA, the CDR3 is TGCGCCAGCAGCTTGGAGGGACTAGCGGGGGGGCTTTTCAATGAGCAGTTCTTC. Residues: CASSLEGLAGGLFNEQFF. Filled out from reference TRBV5-1 and TRBJ2-1, the complete variable domain reads KAGVTQTPRYLIKTRGQQVTLSCSPISGHRSVSWYQQTPGQGLQFLFEYFSETQRNKGNFPGRFSGRQFSNSRSEMNVSTLELGDSALYLCASSLEGLAGGLFNEQFFGPGTRLTVL.

The chain carries TRBV6-2 or TRBV6-3 and TRBJ2-1; 10 nucleotides align to TRBD2. V dropped 0 bases and J dropped 15; count of bases not matched to a gene: 5. The length of the CDR3 is 13 residues. The germline V gene has CDR1 MNHEY and CDR2 SVGEGT. The CDR3 DNA is TGTGCCAGCAGTTACTCTGTAGCGGGAGGACCGTTCTTC. It translates to CASSYSVAGGPFF.